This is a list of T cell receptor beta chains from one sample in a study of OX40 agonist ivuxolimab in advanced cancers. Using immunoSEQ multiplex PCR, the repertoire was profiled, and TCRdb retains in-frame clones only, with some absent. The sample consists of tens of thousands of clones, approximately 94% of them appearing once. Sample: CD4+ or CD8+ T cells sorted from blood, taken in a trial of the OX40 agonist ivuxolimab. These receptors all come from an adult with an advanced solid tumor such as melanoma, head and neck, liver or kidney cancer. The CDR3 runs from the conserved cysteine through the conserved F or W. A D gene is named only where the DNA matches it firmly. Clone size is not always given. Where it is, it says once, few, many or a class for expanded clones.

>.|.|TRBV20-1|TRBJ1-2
CSAAPHGYTF
TGCAGTGCGGCTCCCCATGGCTACACCTTC
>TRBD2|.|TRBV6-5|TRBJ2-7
CASSYLPTSGSFEQYF
TGTGCCAGCAGTTACCTCCCGACTAGCGGGAGTTTTGAGCAGTACTTC
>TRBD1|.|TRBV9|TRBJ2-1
CASSASGQGYISYNEQFF
TGTGCCAGCAGCGCATCCGGACAGGGCTACATCTCCTACAATGAGCAGTTCTTC
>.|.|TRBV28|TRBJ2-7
CASWATGEQYF
TGTGCCAGCTGGGCCACGGGTGAGCAGTACTTC
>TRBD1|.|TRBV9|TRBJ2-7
CASSVVPTGVYEQYF
TGTGCCAGCAGCGTAGTACCTACAGGGGTCTACGAGCAGTACTTC
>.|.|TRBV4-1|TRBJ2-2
CASSPEDHSANTGELFF
TGCGCCAGCAGCCCCGAGGACCATTCCGCGAACACCGGGGAGCTGTTTTTT
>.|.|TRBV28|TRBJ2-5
CASGRPWYETQYF
TGTGCCAGCGGACGACCTTGGTATGAGACCCAGTACTTC
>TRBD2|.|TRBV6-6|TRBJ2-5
CASSYSLAGVVETQYF
TGTGCCAGCAGTTACTCCCTAGCGGGAGTGGTAGAGACCCAGTACTTC
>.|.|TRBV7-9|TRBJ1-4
CASSFARSFGDPNEKLFF
TGTGCCAGCAGCTTTGCCCGGAGCTTTGGGGATCCTAATGAAAAACTGTTTTTT
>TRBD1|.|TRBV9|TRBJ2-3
CASSTGQGGTDTQYF
TGTGCCAGCAGCACAGGACAGGGTGGCACAGATACGCAGTATTTT
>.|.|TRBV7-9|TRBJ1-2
CASSLDAYGYTF
TGTGCCAGCAGCTTAGACGCTTATGGCTACACCTTC
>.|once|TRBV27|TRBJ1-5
CASSPGYSNQPQHF
TGTGCCAGCAGCCCAGGTTATAGCAATCAGCCCCAGCATTTT
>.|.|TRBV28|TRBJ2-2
CASSTLDSNTGELFF
TGTGCCAGCAGTACCTTGGACTCGAACACCGGGGAGCTGTTTTTT
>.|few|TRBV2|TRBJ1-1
CASTYSFPEAFF
TGTGCCAGCACTTACAGTTTCCCTGAAGCTTTCTTT
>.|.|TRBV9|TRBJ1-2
CASSVGSRDGYTF
TGTGCCAGCAGCGTAGGAAGCAGGGACGGCTACACCTTC
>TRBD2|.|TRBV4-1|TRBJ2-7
CASSLTLGTSKEQYF
TGCGCCAGCAGCCTTACCCTCGGGACTAGCAAGGAGCAGTACTTC
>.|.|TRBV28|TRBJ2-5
CASSFRISQETQYF
TGTGCCAGCAGTTTCCGTATTTCCCAAGAGACCCAGTACTTC
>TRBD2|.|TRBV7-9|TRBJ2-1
CASMREGVDEQFF
TGTGCCAGCATGCGGGAGGGGGTGGATGAGCAGTTCTTC
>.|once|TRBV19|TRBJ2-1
CASSMGPVWDEQFF
TGTGCCAGTAGTATGGGACCGGTGTGGGATGAGCAGTTCTTC
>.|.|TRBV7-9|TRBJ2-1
CASGETNEQFF
TGTGCCAGCGGAGAGACCAATGAGCAGTTCTTC
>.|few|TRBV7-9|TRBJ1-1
CASSGGNTEAFF
TGTGCCAGCAGCGGAGGGAACACTGAAGCTTTCTTT
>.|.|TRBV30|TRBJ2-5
CAWSYGSGETQYF
TGTGCCTGGAGTTACGGGAGTGGAGAGACCCAGTACTTC
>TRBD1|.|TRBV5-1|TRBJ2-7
CASSLEGQGPYEQYF
TGCGCCAGCAGCTTGGAGGGACAGGGACCCTACGAGCAGTACTTC
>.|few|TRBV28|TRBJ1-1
CASSLPTGNTEAFF
TGTGCCAGCAGTCTCCCGACCGGGAACACTGAAGCTTTCTTT
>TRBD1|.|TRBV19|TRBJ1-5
CASSMGTGGNQPQHF
TGTGCCAGTAGTATGGGGACAGGGGGCAATCAGCCCCAGCATTTT
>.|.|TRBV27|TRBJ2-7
CASSLGGADYYSYEQYF
TGTGCCAGCAGTTTAGGTGGGGCCGACTATTACTCCTACGAGCAGTACTTC
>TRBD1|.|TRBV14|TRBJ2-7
CASSQVQTGLDEQYF
TGTGCCAGCAGCCAAGTCCAGACAGGGTTGGACGAGCAGTACTTC
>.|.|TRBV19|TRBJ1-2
CASSMEDRIYGYTF
TGTGCCAGTAGTATGGAAGACAGGATCTATGGCTACACCTTC
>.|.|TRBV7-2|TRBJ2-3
CASSYGDGDTQYF
TGTGCCAGCAGCTATGGGGATGGAGATACGCAGTATTTT
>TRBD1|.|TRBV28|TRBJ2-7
CASRPGVGDRGYEQYF
TGTGCCAGCAGGCCTGGGGTAGGGGACAGGGGCTACGAGCAGTACTTC
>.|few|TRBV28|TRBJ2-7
CASSLRPYEQYF
TGTGCCAGCAGTTTACGACCCTACGAGCAGTACTTC
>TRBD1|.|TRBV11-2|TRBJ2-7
CASSAYDRAYEQYF
TGTGCCAGCAGCGCGTACGACAGGGCCTACGAGCAGTACTTC
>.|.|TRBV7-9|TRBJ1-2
CASSPAGGSNYGYTF
TGTGCCAGCAGTCCCGCGGGGGGATCTAACTATGGCTACACCTTC
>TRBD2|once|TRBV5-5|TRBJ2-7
CASSLSLAGSSYEQYF
TGTGCCAGCAGCTTGTCGCTAGCGGGAAGCTCCTACGAGCAGTACTTC
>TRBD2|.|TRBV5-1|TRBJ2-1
CASSLAGDVNEQFF
TGCGCCAGCAGCTTAGCGGGAGACGTCAATGAGCAGTTCTTC
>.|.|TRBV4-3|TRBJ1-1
CASSLTVPLNTEAFF
TGCGCCAGCAGCCTCACGGTCCCGTTGAACACTGAAGCTTTCTTT
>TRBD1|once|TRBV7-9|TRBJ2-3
CASSSRDRGADTQYF
TGTGCCAGCAGCAGCCGGGACAGGGGTGCAGATACGCAGTATTTT
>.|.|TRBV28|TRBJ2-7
CASSSGRRPYEQYF
TGTGCCAGCAGTTCGGGACGGCGCCCCTACGAGCAGTACTTC
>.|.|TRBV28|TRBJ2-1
CASSVSIPARETRALEQFF
TGTGCCAGCAGTGTTTCAATACCGGCCCGGGAGACTAGGGCCCTTGAGCAGTTCTTC
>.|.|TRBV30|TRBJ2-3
CAWNRGGTDTQYF
TGTGCCTGGAACAGGGGAGGAACAGATACGCAGTATTTT
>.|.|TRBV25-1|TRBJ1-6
CASSESLSQGSPLHF
TGTGCCAGCAGTGAATCCCTTTCACAGGGATCACCCCTCCACTTT
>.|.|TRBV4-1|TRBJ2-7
CASSQEGASYEQYF
TGCGCCAGCAGCCAAGAAGGGGCCTCCTACGAGCAGTACTTC
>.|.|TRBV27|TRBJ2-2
CASSLGEGSNKTGELFF
TGTGCCAGCAGTTTAGGAGAGGGCTCTAATAAGACCGGGGAGCTGTTTTTT
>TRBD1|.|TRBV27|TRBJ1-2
CASSIDRDNYGYTF
TGTGCCAGCAGTATCGACAGGGATAACTATGGCTACACCTTC
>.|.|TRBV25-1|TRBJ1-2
CASRPREGRGIYGYTF
TGTGCCAGCAGGCCCCGGGAGGGGCGGGGGATCTATGGCTACACCTTC
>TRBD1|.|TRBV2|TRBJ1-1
CASSPTGGTEAFF
TGTGCCAGCAGTCCTACAGGGGGCACTGAAGCTTTCTTT
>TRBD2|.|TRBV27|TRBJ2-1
CASSLWGTSGNNNEQFF
TGTGCCAGCAGTTTATGGGGGACTAGCGGGAATAACAATGAGCAGTTCTTC
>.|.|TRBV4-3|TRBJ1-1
CASSQEVASFF
TGCGCCAGCAGCCAAGAAGTCGCGTCTTTCTTT
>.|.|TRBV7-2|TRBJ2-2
CASSLMSYTGELFF
TGTGCCAGCAGCTTAATGTCGTACACCGGGGAGCTGTTTTTT
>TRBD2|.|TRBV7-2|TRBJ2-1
CASSLAGGMGYNEQFF
TGTGCCAGCAGCTTAGCGGGGGGGATGGGTTACAATGAGCAGTTCTTC
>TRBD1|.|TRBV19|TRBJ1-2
CASSMGTGGGYGYTF
TGTGCCAGTAGTATGGGGACAGGGGGAGGCTATGGCTACACCTTC
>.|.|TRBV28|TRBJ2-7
CASSFDSRSSYEQYF
TGTGCCAGCAGTTTCGATTCTCGGTCCTCCTACGAGCAGTACTTC
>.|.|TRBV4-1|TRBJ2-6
CASSQDPAEGSGANVLTF
TGCGCCAGCAGCCAAGATCCGGCAGAGGGCTCTGGGGCCAACGTCCTGACTTTC
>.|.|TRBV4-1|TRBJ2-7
CASSQDWTYEQYF
TGCGCCAGCAGCCAGGACTGGACCTACGAGCAGTACTTC
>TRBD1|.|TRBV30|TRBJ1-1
CALKTGVNTEAFF
TGTGCCCTAAAGACAGGGGTGAACACTGAAGCTTTCTTT
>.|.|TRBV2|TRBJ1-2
CASSQGVGYGYTF
TGTGCCAGCAGCCAGGGCGTGGGGTATGGCTACACCTTC
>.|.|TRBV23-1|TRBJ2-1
CASSQSDPGLYNEQFF
TGCGCCAGCAGTCAATCCGACCCCGGCCTCTACAATGAGCAGTTCTTC
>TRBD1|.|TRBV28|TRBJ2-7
CASSFPPGQGLSLSSEQYF
TGTGCCAGCAGTTTCCCCCCGGGACAGGGGCTGAGTCTCTCTTCCGAGCAGTACTTC